This TCR beta chain came from a study of breast tumors, draining lymph nodes, adjacent tissues. Germline V CDR1 and CDR2: KGHDR, SFDVKD. There are 21 residues in the CDR3. V was trimmed by 4 bases and J by 0 bases, leaving 26 bases between them. TCRdb called the multiplex PCR reads again in MiXCR, with one record for every CDR3 protein. Of about 66,000 distinct CDR3 sequences listed, approximately 45% are singletons. The material sequenced was breast tumor tissue. The clonotype comes from a female donor with breast cancer. Some clones in this sample may be carry-over from other donors' samples. The rearrangement links TRBV24-1 to TRBJ2-2, with TRBD2 as a possible D gene (6 bases). CDR3 protein: CATSELGGTVISPANTGELFF. In DNA, the CDR3 is TGTGCCACCAGTGAGCTGGGCGGGACGGTGATCAGCCCCGCGAACACCGGGGAGCTGTTTTTT.